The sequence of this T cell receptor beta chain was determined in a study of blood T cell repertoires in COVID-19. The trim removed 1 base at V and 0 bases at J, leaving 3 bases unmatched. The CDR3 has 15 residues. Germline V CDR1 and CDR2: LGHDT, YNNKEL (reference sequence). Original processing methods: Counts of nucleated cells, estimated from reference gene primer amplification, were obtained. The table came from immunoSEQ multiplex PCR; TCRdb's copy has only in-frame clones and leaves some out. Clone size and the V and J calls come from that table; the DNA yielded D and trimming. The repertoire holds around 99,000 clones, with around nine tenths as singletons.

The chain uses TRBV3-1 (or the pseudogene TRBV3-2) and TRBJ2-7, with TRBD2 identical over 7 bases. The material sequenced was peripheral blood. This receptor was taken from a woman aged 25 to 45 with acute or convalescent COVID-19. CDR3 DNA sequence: TGTGCCAGCAGCCAAGCGTTAGCGGGCTCCTACGAGCAGTACTTC. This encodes CASSQALAGSYEQYF.